A selection of T cell receptor beta chains follows, all from one sample in a study of cytomegalovirus exposure and HLA in healthy donors. Measured with immunoSEQ multiplex PCR; TCRdb has only the in-frame clones, and not every one. The table has 150,000 to 200,000 clones, more than 65% seen once; the top ten hold around 3.7%. The sample comprised PBMCs. Receptors originate from a man in his forties or fifties in good health and CMV-seropositive. CDR3s leave out the opening cysteine and the closing phenylalanine or tryptophan. Each record gives: J gene, V gene, CDR3 protein.

J: TRBJ1-5; V: TRBV21-1; CDR3: ASASSLPNQPQH
J: TRBJ2-5; V: TRBV9; CDR3: ASSTGQGAETQY
J: TRBJ1-2; V: TRBV2; CDR3: ASKTGVVGYT
J: TRBJ2-3; V: TRBV19; CDR3: ASSIAGTSGRSRADTQY
J: TRBJ1-1; V: TRBV7-2; CDR3: ASSPDRVITEAF
J: TRBJ2-7; V: TRBV5-8; CDR3: ASSLTGGYEQY
J: TRBJ1-6; V: TRBV9; CDR3: ASSVDGRGQSPLH
J: TRBJ2-2; V: TRBV11-2; CDR3: ASSLGGTGELF
J: TRBJ2-1; V: TRBV6-4; CDR3: ASSVGLGGSYNEQF
J: TRBJ2-1; V: TRBV28; CDR3: ASSGVAGGVNEQF
J: TRBJ1-1; V: TRBV6-5; CDR3: ASSTPRTDTEAF
J: TRBJ2-1; V: TRBV5-1; CDR3: ASSLVSVAGNEQF
J: TRBJ2-7; V: TRBV4-3; CDR3: ASSQDPPGGQGSYEQY
J: TRBJ2-3; V: TRBV4-2; CDR3: ASSPGQRNTDTQY
J: TRBJ2-1; V: TRBV28; CDR3: ASSLSSGSSYNEQF
J: TRBJ2-2; V: TRBV29-1; CDR3: SPLGGLAGLEGTGELF
J: TRBJ1-5; V: TRBV28; CDR3: ASSQPGGDQPQH
J: TRBJ2-1; V: TRBV5-6; CDR3: ASSLPGLATQIYNEQF
J: TRBJ1-5; V: TRBV28; CDR3: ASRVGLYSNQPQH
J: TRBJ2-7; V: TRBV29-1; CDR3: SVEGGGSYEQY
J: TRBJ2-1; V: TRBV4-3; CDR3: ASSQDKNGYNEQF
J: TRBJ2-7; V: TRBV28; CDR3: ASSSTSRFDEQY
J: TRBJ1-4; V: TRBV14; CDR3: ASSSGTGLREKLF
J: TRBJ1-2; V: TRBV9; CDR3: ASSVGRVNYGYT
J: TRBJ2-7; V: TRBV7-3; CDR3: ASSLYEQY
J: TRBJ1-2; V: TRBV27; CDR3: ASSREGFGYGYT
J: TRBJ1-6; V: TRBV5-6; CDR3: ASSLATGSSNSPLH
J: TRBJ2-5; V: TRBV6-1; CDR3: ASTWTGPRETQY
J: TRBJ2-7; V: TRBV9; CDR3: ASSPHLQNYEQY
J: TRBJ1-6; V: TRBV7-9; CDR3: ASSLDRVDNSPLH
J: TRBJ1-3; V: TRBV6-1; CDR3: ASNTGIGNTIY
J: TRBJ1-2; V: TRBV19; CDR3: ASSPTSGGGYT
J: TRBJ2-1; V: TRBV9; CDR3: ASSTRTGTYNEQF
J: TRBJ2-7; V: TRBV27; CDR3: ASSRDRVDEQY
J: TRBJ2-5; V: TRBV9; CDR3: ASSVGPAGGEETQY
J: TRBJ2-1; V: TRBV7-2; CDR3: ASSFPSVNEQF
J: TRBJ1-2; V: TRBV5-1; CDR3: ASSLGQGAYGYT
J: TRBJ2-5; V: TRBV5-1; CDR3: ASSDGTSHETQY
J: TRBJ1-3; V: TRBV2; CDR3: ASSTRGAGNTIY
J: TRBJ1-3; V: TRBV5-1; CDR3: ASSRDTGNTIY
J: TRBJ2-1; V: TRBV7-6; CDR3: ASSLGQGAVGGEQF
J: TRBJ2-7; V: TRBV7-2; CDR3: ASSFWPSGASYEQY
J: TRBJ1-4; V: TRBV5-1; CDR3: ASSPKPNEKLF
J: TRBJ2-1; V: TRBV5-4; CDR3: ASSGSSYEQF
J: TRBJ2-7; V: TRBV6-6; CDR3: ASTGQAYEQY
J: TRBJ2-7; V: TRBV18; CDR3: ASSRQGMDYEQY
J: TRBJ2-5; V: TRBV28; CDR3: ASSSTGEVETQY
J: TRBJ2-7; V: TRBV6-1; CDR3: ASSPRGGWHEQY
J: TRBJ2-1; V: TRBV7-2; CDR3: ASSFLTGAYNEQF
J: TRBJ1-2; V: TRBV5-1; CDR3: ASSFATEGYGYT